This T cell receptor (beta chain) was sequenced for a study of shared clonotypes between healthy human individuals. Study observations and caveats: Unshared clonotypes carried lower generation probabilities than those common to all four donors.

Only in-frame clones appear in the TCRdb table, and some are missing; sequencing was by immunoSEQ multiplex PCR. The table shows 1.5 million to 2.5 million clones, with roughly 94% occurring only once. Comments on this clone: The antigen is unknown.

As defined, naive CD8 cells were CD45RO-negative and positively selected for CCR7, with terminally differentiated effector memory CD45RA+ cells excluded. Germline CDR1 and CDR2: SGHRS and YFSETQ. Trimming took 4 bases from V and 0 from J; bases not matched to a gene: 4. The CDR3 extends over 15 amino acids. The TCR sequence derives from a young man in good health. The sample taken for sequencing was naive CD8+ T cells sorted from blood. The chain links TRBV5-1 to TRBJ1-2; TRBD1 matches 9 bases. The CDR3 reads CASSTGQGANYGYTF. CDR3 DNA: TGCGCCAGCAGCACGGGACAGGGAGCTAACTATGGCTACACCTTC.